The clone carrying this T cell receptor beta chain has at least ten counts. No antigen is known for it. The sample originates from a study of T cells in Graves' hyperthyroidism and ophthalmopathy. The wider study: Staff took peripheral blood when the initial diagnosis was made, before any treatment began. General observations from the study: A 13 V-J model separated ophthalmopathy from stable hyperthyroidism. For ophthalmopathy, model prediction preceded onset by a median 6.5 months.

Per germline, CDR1 SEHNR and CDR2 FQNEAQ (reference sequence). Trimming removed 3 bases from V and 2 bases from J, with 8 bases in between. This CDR3 comprises 13 residues. PBMCs came from around 10 ml fresh peripheral blood. Amplified regions were TCR beta CDR3 sequences from RNA transcripts. The TCR CDR3 first-round RT-PCR relied on the HTBI primer set. TCRdb independently ran MiXCR on the multiplex PCR reads; one entry per CDR3 protein. The data contain about 290,000 distinct CDR3 sequences, roughly 17% of them singletons. The chain employs TRBV7-9 and TRBJ2-7, with D perhaps TRBD1 (5 bases). The sample consisted of blood. This TCR was sampled from a man younger than 45 with Graves' hyperthyroidism. The CDR3: CASSFDRAYEQYF. CDR3 in DNA: TGTGCCAGCAGCTTCGACAGAGCCTACGAGCAGTACTTC.